This entry lists 16 T cell receptor beta chains sequenced from one sample in a study of OX40 agonist ivuxolimab in advanced cancers. TCRdb's copy holds only in-frame clones and misses some; the assay was immunoSEQ multiplex PCR. The profile shows some 87,000 clones, 90% of them singletons. The sequencing used CD4+ or CD8+ T cells sorted from blood, collected in a trial of the OX40 agonist ivuxolimab. The receptors were gathered from an adult with an advanced solid tumor such as melanoma, head and neck, liver or kidney cancer.

J is TRBJ1-1 and V is TRBV6-5; D gene unclear. The CDR3 covers 14 residues. V was pared by 0 bases and J by 1 base, with 6 bases between. CDR1 and CDR2 from the germline V gene are MNHEY and SVGAGI. The CDR3 nucleotides read TGTGCCAGCAGTTACTCGGGCGCGAACACTGAAGCTTTCTTT. Amino acid sequence: CASSYSGANTEAFF.

The J gene is TRBJ2-3, the V gene TRBV9; the match to TRBD1 covers 11 bases. CDR1 and CDR2 from the germline V gene are SGDLS and YYNGEE. CDR3 size: 16 residues. V trimming: 4 bases; J trimming: 4 bases; junction bases outside the gene matches: 8. The CDR3 protein is CASSHWGQGESDTQYF. As DNA, the CDR3 is TGTGCCAGCAGCCATTGGGGACAGGGGGAGTCAGATACGCAGTATTTT. Supplemented by reference TRBV9 and TRBJ2-3, the full variable domain reads DSGVTQTPKHLITATGQRVTLRCSPRSGDLSVYWYQQSLDQGLQFLIQYYNGEERAKGNILERFSAQQFPDLHSELNLSSLELGDSALYFCASSHWGQGESDTQYFGPGTRLTVL.

The chain is built from TRBV4-3 and TRBJ2-7; weak D call: TRBD2 (6 bases). Germline lookup yields CDR1 LGHNA and CDR2 YSLEER. V was trimmed by 3 bases and J by 5 bases, leaving 17 bases between them. The CDR3 has 15 residues. The CDR3 protein is CASSQEGREVDEQYF. The CDR3 DNA is TGCGCCAGCAGCCAGGAAGGCAGGGAGGTGGACGAGCAGTACTTC.

A few counts support this clone. This chain uses TRBV5-1 with TRBJ2-3; maybe TRBD2 (6 bases). Trimming took off 4 bases at V and 0 bases at J, with 15 bases between the two ends. This CDR3 has 16 amino acids. Germline V gene data show CDR1 as SGHRS and CDR2 as YFSETQ. CDR3 in DNA: TGCGCCAGCAGCCTAGGATCGGGGGTTAGCACAGATACGCAGTATTTT. Translated: CASSLGSGVSTDTQYF.

This chain links TRBV9 with TRBJ1-3; perhaps TRBD1 as D (5 bases). This CDR3 is 16 amino acids long. Germline V CDR1 and CDR2: SGDLS, YYNGEE. V lost 0 bases and J lost 0, with 10 bases in between. The CDR3: CASSVDRSRSGNTIYF. The CDR3 nucleotides are TGTGCCAGCAGCGTAGACAGGAGCCGCTCTGGAAACACCATATATTTT.

The chain carries TRBV18 and TRBJ2-5, with a weak D call TRBD2 (5 bases). The length of the CDR3 is 17 residues. Germline lookup yields CDR1 KGHSH and CDR2 LQKENI. V was clipped by 0 bases and J by 5 bases, with 19 bases between them. The CDR3 DNA reads as TGTGCCAGCTCACCACCGTCGTTGGACTTCGGGTGGGAGACCCAGTACTTC. It yields the protein CASSPPSLDFGWETQYF.

V and J are TRBV5-1 and TRBJ1-1; 7 bases map to TRBD1. This CDR3 contains 14 residues. V lost 4 bases to trimming and J lost 1 base; unmatched junction nucleotides: 4. CDR1 and CDR2 (germline): SGHRS, YFSETQ. The DNA of the CDR3 is TGCGCCAGCAGCCTGACAGGGAGGAACACTGAAGCTTTCTTT. Encoded protein: CASSLTGRNTEAFF.

The chain uses TRBV9 and TRBJ2-1; 8 bases match TRBD2. V was pared by 0 bases and J by 2 bases, with 4 bases of the junction left unmatched. Germline V CDR1 and CDR2: SGDLS, YYNGEE. The CDR3 sequence is 16 residues long. CDR3 protein: CASSVGPAGAYNEQFF. The CDR3 DNA is TGTGCCAGCAGCGTAGGCCCAGCGGGAGCCTACAATGAGCAGTTCTTC.

The chain combines TRBV19 with TRBJ2-7; D possibly uses TRBD1 or TRBD2 (5 bases each). Trimming pared 1 base from V and 5 bases from J, leaving 12 bases between. The germline gives CDR1 LNHDA, CDR2 SQIVND (reference sequence). This CDR3 has 14 residues. CDR3 amino acids: CASSIGRGDDEQYF. The CDR3 DNA reads TGTGCCAGTAGTATAGGTAGAGGGGACGACGAGCAGTACTTC.

DNA of the CDR3: TGTGCCAGCAGCTTGACAGGGACTCTTTTCGGCGAGCAGTACTTC. It yields the protein CASSLTGTLFGEQYF. V is TRBV11-3 and J is TRBJ2-7; possible D gene TRBD1, 7 bases. The CDR3 has 15 residues. V lost 3 bases and J lost 6, with 18 bases in between. The germline CDR1 and CDR2 sequences are SGHNT and YENEEA.

The J gene is TRBJ2-7, the V gene TRBV30; 7 bases are a match to TRBD2. In germline, CDR1 is GTSNPN, CDR2 SVGIG (reference sequence). This CDR3 region has 13 residues. Trimming cost V 5 bases and J 5 bases; bases outside gene matches: 9. For the CDR3, the DNA is TGTGCCTGGTCTGGGGCCGGGGGGAACGAGCAGTACTTC. Protein product: CAWSGAGGNEQYF.

The V and J genes are TRBV19 and TRBJ1-2, with D tentatively TRBD1 (5 bases). CDR3 length equals 15 residues. Germline values: CDR1 LNHDA, CDR2 SQIVND (reference sequence). The V and J ends lost 5 bases and 7 bases respectively, with 20 bases between them. The CDR3 sequence is CASSLGRGIAGGYTF. The CDR3 region has the DNA TGTGCCAGTAGTTTAGGCCGGGGCATCGCCGGTGGCTACACCTTC.

The chain couples TRBV5-6 to TRBJ2-2, with D maybe TRBD2 (5 bases). The CDR3 spans 16 residues. CDR1 SGHDT and CDR2 YYEEEE come from the germline V gene. V dropped 1 base and J dropped 2 bases, with 12 bases sitting between them. CDR3 residues: CASSLLRGLNTGELFF. The DNA for the CDR3 is TGTGCCAGCAGCTTGCTTCGGGGTTTAAACACCGGGGAGCTGTTTTTT.

The V call is TRBV19, the J call TRBJ1-5; TRBD1 might be the D (6 bases). The V gene lost 9 bases and the J gene lost 0 bases, with 6 bases spanning the gap. The germline V gene encodes CDR1 LNHDA and CDR2 SQIVND (reference sequence). CDR3 length equals 12 residues. The CDR3 DNA is TGTGCCAGCAGGGGTAGCAATCAGCCCCAGCATTTT. Protein: CASRGSNQPQHF.

The rearrangement uses TRBV2 and TRBJ2-1, with D perhaps TRBD1 or TRBD2 (5 bases each). Looked up from germline, CDR1 is SNHLY and CDR2 is FYNNEI. The CDR3 loop spans 15 amino acids. The germline V and J ends were trimmed by 2 bases and 6 bases, with 14 bases remaining between them. CDR3 amino acids: CASSESVVGTNEQFF. The CDR3 DNA reads TGTGCCAGCAGTGAATCGGTAGTTGGGACCAATGAGCAGTTCTTC.

Notes on this clone: The sample carries other DNA sequences with the same CDR3. This chain uses TRBV6-6 with TRBJ1-1, with D unresolved. CDR3 length: 13 residues. V dropped 2 bases and J dropped 1 base, with 5 bases sitting between them. Germline values: CDR1 MNHNY, CDR2 SVGAGI (reference sequence). This CDR3 is CASSYAGNTEAFF. The DNA for the CDR3 is TGTGCCAGCAGTTACGCGGGGAACACTGAAGCTTTCTTT.